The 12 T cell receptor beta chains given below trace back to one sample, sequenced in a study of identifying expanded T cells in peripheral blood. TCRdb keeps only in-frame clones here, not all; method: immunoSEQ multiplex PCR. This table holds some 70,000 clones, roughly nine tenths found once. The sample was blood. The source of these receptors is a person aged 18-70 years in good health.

The CDR3 sequence is CASSRLDGYNEQFF. Here the CDR3 DNA reads TGCGCCAGCAGCCGATTGGACGGGTACAATGAGCAGTTCTTC. The chain carries TRBV5-1 and TRBJ2-1; D is uncertain. CDR3 length: 14 residues. V was trimmed by 4 bases and J by 4 bases, leaving 12 bases between them. CDR1 and CDR2 (germline): SGHRS, YFSETQ.

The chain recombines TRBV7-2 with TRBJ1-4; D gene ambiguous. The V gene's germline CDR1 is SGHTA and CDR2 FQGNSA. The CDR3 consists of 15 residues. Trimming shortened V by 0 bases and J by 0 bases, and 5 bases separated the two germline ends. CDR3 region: CASSLAGPTNEKLFF. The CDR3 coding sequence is TGTGCCAGCAGCTTAGCAGGCCCAACTAATGAAAAACTGTTTTTT.

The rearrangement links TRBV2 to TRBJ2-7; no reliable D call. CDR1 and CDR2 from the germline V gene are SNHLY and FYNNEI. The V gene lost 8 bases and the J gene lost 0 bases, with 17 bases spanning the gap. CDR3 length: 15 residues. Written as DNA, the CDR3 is TGTGCCAGCTACGCCCCAGGTTCTAGCTCCTACGAGCAGTACTTC. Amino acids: CASYAPGSSSYEQYF. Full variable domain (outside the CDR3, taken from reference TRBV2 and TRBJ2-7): EPEVTQTPSHQVTQMGQEVILRCVPISNHLYFYWYRQILGQKVEFLVSFYNNEISEKSEIFDDQFSVERPDGSNFTLKIRSTKLEDSAMYFCASYAPGSSSYEQYFGPGTRLTVT.

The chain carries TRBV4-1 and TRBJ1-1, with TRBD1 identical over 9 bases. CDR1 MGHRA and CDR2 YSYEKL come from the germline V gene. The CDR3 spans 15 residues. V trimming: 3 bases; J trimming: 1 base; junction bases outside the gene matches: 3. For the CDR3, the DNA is TGCGCCAGCAGCCACGGACAGGGGACGAACACTGAAGCTTTCTTT. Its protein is CASSHGQGTNTEAFF.

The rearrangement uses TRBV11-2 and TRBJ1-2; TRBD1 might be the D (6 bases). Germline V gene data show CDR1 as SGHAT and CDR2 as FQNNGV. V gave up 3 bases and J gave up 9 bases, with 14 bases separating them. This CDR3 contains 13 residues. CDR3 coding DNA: TGTGCCAGCAGCTTCGGGGGGCAAATTAGCTACACCTTC. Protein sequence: CASSFGGQISYTF.

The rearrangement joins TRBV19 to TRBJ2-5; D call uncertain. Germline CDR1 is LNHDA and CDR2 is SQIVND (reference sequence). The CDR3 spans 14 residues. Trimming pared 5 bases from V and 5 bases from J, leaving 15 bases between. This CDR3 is CASSPDTSGETQYF. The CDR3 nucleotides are TGTGCCAGTAGTCCAGACACCTCCGGGGAGACCCAGTACTTC. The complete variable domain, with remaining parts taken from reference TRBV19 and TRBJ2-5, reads DGGITQSPKYLFRKEGQNVTLSCEQNLNHDAMYWYRQDPGQGLRLIYYSQIVNDFQKGDIAEGYSVSREKKESFPLTVTSAQKNPTAFYLCASSPDTSGETQYFGPGTRLLVL.

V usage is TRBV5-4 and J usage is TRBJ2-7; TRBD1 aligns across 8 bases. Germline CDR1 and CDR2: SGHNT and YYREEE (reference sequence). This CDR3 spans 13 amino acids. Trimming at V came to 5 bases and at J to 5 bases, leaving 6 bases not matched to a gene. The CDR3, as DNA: TGTGCCAGCAGTTGGGACAGGATCAACGAGCAGTACTTC. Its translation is CASSWDRINEQYF. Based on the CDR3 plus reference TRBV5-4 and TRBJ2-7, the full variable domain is ETGVTQSPTHLIKTRGQQVTLRCSSQSGHNTVSWYQQALGQGPQFIFQYYREEENGRGNFPPRFSGLQFPNYSSELNVNALELDDSALYLCASSWDRINEQYFGPGTRLTVT.

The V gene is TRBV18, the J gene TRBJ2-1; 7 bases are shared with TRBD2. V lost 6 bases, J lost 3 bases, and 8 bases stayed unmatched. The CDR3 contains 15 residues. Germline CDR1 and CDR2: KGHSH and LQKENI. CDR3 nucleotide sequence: TGTGCCAGCTCCTCCACGGGGGAGGGCTACAATGAGCAGTTCTTC. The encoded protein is CASSSTGEGYNEQFF.

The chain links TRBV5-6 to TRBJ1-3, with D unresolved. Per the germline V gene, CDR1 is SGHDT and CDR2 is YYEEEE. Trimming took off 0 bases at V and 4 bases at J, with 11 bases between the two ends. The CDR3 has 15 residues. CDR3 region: CASSLVPGSGNTIYF. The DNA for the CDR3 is TGTGCCAGCAGCTTGGTACCGGGGTCCGGAAACACCATATATTTT. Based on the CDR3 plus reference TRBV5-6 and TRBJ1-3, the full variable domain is DAGVTQSPTHLIKTRGQQVTLRCSPKSGHDTVSWYQQALGQGPQFIFQYYEEEERQRGNFPDRFSGHQFPNYSSELNVNALLLGDSALYLCASSLVPGSGNTIYFGEGSWLTVV.

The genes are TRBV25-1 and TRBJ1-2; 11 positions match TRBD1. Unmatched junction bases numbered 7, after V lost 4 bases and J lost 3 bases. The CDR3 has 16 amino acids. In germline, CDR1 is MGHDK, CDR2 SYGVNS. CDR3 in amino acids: CASSGGQGAGDYGYTF. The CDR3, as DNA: TGTGCCAGCAGTGGCGGACAGGGGGCAGGAGACTATGGCTACACCTTC.

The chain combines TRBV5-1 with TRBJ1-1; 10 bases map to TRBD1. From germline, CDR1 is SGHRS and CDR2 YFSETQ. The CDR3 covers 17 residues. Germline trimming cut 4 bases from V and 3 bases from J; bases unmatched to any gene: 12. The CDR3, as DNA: TGCGCCAGCAGCCTTGGACAGGGGGGTAAATCAGACACTGAAGCTTTCTTT. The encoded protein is CASSLGQGGKSDTEAFF.

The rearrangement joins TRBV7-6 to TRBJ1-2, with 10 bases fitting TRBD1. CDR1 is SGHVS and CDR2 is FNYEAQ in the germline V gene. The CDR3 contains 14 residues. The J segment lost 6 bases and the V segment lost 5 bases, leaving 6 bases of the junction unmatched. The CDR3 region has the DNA TGTGCCAGCAGCCTTACCGGGACAGGGGATGGCTACACCTTC. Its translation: CASSLTGTGDGYTF.